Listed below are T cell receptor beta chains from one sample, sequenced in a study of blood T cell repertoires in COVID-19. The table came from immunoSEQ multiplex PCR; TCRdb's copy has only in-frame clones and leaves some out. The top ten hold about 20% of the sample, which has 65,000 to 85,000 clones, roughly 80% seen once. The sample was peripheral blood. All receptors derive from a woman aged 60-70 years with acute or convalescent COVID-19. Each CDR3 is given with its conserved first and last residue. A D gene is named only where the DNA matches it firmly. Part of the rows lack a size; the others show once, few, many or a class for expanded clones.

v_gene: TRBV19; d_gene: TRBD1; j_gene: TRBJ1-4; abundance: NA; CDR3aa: CASSTYGQGPEKLFF; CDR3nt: TGTGCCAGTAGTACCTACGGACAGGGTCCGGAAAAACTGTTTTTT
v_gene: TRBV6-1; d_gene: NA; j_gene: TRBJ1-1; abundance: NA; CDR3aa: CASSDLAGKWNTEAFF; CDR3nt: TGTGCCAGCAGTGATTTGGCAGGGAAATGGAACACTGAAGCTTTCTTT
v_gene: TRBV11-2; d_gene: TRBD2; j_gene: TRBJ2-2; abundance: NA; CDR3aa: CASSLDLAGGNTGELFF; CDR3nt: TGTGCCAGCAGCTTAGATTTAGCGGGGGGGAACACCGGGGAGCTGTTTTTT
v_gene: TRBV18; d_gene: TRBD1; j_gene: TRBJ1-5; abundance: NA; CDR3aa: CASSPSTGPQPQHF; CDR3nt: TGTGCCAGCTCACCATCGACAGGGCCTCAGCCCCAGCATTTT
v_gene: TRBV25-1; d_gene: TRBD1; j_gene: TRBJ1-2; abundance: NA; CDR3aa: CASSWTGTNYGYTF; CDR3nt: TGTGCCAGCAGCTGGACAGGGACTAACTATGGCTACACCTTC
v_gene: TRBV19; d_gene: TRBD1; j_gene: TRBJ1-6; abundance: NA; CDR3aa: CASSIVLDRAFMKGGSPLHF; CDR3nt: TGTGCCAGTAGTATAGTTCTGGACAGGGCCTTCATGAAGGGGGGATCACCCCTCCACTTT
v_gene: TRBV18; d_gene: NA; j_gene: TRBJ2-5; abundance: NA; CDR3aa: CASSPGGTETQYF; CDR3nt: TGTGCCAGCTCACCAGGGGGCACGGAGACCCAGTACTTC
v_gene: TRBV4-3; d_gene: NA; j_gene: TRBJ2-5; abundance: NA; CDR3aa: CASSQDFPGGLLETQYF; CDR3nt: TGCGCCAGCAGCCAAGATTTCCCGGGGGGCCTTCTGGAGACCCAGTACTTC
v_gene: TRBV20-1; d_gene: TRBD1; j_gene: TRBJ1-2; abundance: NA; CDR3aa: CSASSQDRAYGYTF; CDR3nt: TGCAGTGCTAGTTCCCAGGACAGGGCATATGGCTACACCTTC
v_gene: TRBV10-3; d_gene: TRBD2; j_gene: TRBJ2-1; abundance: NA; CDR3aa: CAISGGSGGAGREQFF; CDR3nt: TGTGCCATCAGTGGGGGTAGCGGGGGGGCCGGCCGTGAGCAGTTCTTC
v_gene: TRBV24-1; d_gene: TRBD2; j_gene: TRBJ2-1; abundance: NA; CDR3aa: CATSDSSGGAYEQFF; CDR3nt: TGTGCCACCAGTGATTCTAGCGGGGGGGCGTATGAGCAGTTCTTC
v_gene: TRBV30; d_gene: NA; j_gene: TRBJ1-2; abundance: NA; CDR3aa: CAWSVGGNGYTF; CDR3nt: TGTGCCTGGAGTGTGGGGGGAAATGGCTACACCTTC
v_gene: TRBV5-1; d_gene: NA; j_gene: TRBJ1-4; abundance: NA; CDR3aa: CASSLGQANEKLFF; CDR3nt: TGCGCCAGCAGCTTGGGACAGGCTAATGAAAAACTGTTTTTT
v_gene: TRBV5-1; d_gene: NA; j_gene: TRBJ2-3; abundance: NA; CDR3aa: CASSLAVSGTSTDTQYF; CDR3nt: TGCGCCAGCAGCTTGGCCGTGAGCGGAACTAGCACAGATACGCAGTATTTT
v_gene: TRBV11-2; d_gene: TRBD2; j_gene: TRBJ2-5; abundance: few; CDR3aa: CASSLASGGYQETQYF; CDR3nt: TGTGCCAGCAGCTTAGCTAGCGGGGGGTACCAAGAGACCCAGTACTTC
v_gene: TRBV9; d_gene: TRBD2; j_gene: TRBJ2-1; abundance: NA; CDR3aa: CASSLGLAGGPNEQFF; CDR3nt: TGTGCCAGCAGCCTCGGACTAGCGGGGGGGCCCAATGAGCAGTTCTTC
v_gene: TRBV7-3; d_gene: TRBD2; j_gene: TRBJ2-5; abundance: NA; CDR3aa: CASSLAGGETQYF; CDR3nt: TGTGCCAGCAGCCTAGCGGGGGGCGAGACCCAGTACTTC
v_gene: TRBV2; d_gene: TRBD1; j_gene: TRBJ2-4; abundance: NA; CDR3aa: CASTGGAGNIQYF; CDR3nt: TGTGCCAGCACAGGGGGCGCAGGGAACATTCAGTACTTC
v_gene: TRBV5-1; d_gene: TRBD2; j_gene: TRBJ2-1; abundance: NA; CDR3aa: CASSQRGGPYNEQFF; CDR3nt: TGCGCCAGCAGCCAGCGGGGGGGCCCCTACAATGAGCAGTTCTTC
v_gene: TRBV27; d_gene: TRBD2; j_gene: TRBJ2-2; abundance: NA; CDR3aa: CASRRAGGSNTGELFF; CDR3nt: TGTGCCAGCAGACGCGCGGGGGGATCGAACACCGGGGAGCTGTTTTTT
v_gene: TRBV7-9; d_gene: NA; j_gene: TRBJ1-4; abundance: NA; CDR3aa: CASSFIIRDKEDEKLFF; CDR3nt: TGTGCCAGCAGCTTCATAATTCGGGATAAAGAGGACGAAAAACTGTTTTTT
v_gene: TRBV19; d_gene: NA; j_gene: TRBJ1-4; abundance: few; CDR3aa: CATASGGEKLFF; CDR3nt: TGTGCCACCGCGTCCGGGGGTGAAAAACTGTTTTTT
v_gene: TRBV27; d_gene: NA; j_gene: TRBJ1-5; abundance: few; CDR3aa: CASSAVEGRQPQHF; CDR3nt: TGTGCCAGCAGTGCAGTGGAGGGCCGTCAGCCCCAGCATTTT
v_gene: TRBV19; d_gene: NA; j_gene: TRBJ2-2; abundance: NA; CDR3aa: CASSIVVGDTGELFF; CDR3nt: TGTGCCAGTAGTATAGTTGTCGGGGACACCGGGGAGCTGTTTTTT
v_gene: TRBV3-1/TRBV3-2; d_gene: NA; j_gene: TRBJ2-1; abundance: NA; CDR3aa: CASSHRDIKFF; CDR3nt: TGTGCCAGCAGCCACCGGGACATAAAGTTCTTC
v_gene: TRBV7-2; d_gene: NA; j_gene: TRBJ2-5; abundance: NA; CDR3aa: CASSLGSGKETQYF; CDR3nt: TGTGCCAGCAGCTTAGGGTCGGGAAAAGAGACCCAGTACTTC
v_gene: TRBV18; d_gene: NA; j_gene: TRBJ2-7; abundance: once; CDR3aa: CASSPEQVSSYEQYF; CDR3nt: TGTGCCAGCTCACCAGAACAGGTCTCTTCCTACGAGCAGTACTTC
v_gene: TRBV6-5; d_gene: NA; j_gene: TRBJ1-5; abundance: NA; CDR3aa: CASSRTESNQPQHF; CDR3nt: TGTGCCAGCAGCAGGACAGAGAGCAATCAGCCCCAGCATTTT
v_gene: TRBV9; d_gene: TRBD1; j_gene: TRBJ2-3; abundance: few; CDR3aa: CASSLRTGGNTDTQYF; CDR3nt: TGTGCCAGCAGCCTCCGGACAGGGGGAAACACAGATACGCAGTATTTT
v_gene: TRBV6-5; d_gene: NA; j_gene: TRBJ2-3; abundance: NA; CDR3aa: CASSNRGTDTQYF; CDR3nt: TGTGCCAGCAGTAACCGGGGCACAGATACGCAGTATTTT
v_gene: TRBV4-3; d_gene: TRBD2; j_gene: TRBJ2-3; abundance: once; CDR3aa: CASSQIAGGHPYTDTQYF; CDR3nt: TGCGCCAGCAGCCAGATAGCGGGGGGCCACCCTTACACAGATACGCAGTATTTT
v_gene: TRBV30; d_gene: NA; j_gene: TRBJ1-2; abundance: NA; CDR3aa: CAWESEQLLYGYTF; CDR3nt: TGTGCCTGGGAGTCCGAACAGTTACTTTACGGCTACACCTTC
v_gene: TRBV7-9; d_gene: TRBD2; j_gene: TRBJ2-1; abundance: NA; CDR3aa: CAITSGGAREEQFF; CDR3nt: TGTGCCATAACTAGCGGGGGGGCGAGAGAAGAGCAGTTCTTC
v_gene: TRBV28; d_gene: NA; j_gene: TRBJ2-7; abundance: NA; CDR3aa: CASSLSPVQISYEQYF; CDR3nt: TGTGCCAGCAGTTTATCCCCCGTACAAATCTCCTACGAGCAGTACTTC
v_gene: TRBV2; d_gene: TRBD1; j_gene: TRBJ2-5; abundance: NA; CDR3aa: CASRTGTGEETQYF; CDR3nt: TGTGCCAGCAGAACAGGGACAGGGGAAGAGACCCAGTACTTC
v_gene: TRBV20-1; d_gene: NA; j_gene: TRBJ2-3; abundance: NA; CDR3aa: CSASNGQGFKADTQYF; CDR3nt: TGCAGTGCTAGTAATGGGCAGGGTTTCAAAGCAGATACGCAGTATTTT
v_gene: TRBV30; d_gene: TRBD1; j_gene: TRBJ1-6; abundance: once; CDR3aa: CAWNKPGQGNSPLHF; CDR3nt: TGTGCCTGGAACAAGCCGGGACAGGGAAATTCACCCCTCCACTTT
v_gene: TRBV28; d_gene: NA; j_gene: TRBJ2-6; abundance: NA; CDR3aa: CASITGGASGANVLTF; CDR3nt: TGTGCCAGCATAACTGGGGGCGCCTCTGGGGCCAACGTCCTGACTTTC
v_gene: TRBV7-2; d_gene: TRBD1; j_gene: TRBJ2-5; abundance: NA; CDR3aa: CASSPDRDVLETQYF; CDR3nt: TGTGCCAGCAGTCCGGACAGGGACGTGCTAGAGACCCAGTACTTC
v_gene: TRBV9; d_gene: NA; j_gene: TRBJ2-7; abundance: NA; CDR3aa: CASSVSGLEQYF; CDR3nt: TGTGCCAGCAGCGTATCAGGGCTAGAGCAGTACTTC
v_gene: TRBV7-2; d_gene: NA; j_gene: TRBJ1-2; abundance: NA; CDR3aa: CASSLEQGVNYGYTF; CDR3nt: TGTGCCAGCAGCTTAGAACAGGGTGTTAACTATGGCTACACCTTC
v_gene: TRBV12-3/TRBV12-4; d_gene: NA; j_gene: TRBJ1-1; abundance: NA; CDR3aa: CASSFGNTEAFF; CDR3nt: TGTGCCAGCAGTTTCGGGAACACTGAAGCTTTCTTT
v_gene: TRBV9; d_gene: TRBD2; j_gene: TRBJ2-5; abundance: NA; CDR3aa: CASSPSLATSGAETQYF; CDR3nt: TGTGCCAGCAGCCCAAGCCTCGCGACTAGCGGGGCTGAGACCCAGTACTTC
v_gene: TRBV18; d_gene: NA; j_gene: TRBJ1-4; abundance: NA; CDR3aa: CASSPSPIGRGRRTNEKLFF; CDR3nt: TGTGCCAGCTCACCATCGCCCATTGGAAGGGGCCGCAGAACTAATGAAAAACTGTTTTTT
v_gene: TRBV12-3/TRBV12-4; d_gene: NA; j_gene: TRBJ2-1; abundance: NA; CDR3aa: CASSVVDNEQFF; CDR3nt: TGTGCCAGCAGTGTCGTAGACAATGAGCAGTTCTTC
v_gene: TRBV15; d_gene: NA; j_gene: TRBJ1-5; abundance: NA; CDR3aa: CATSRGTAYNQPQHF; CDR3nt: TGTGCCACCAGCAGAGGCACAGCCTACAATCAGCCCCAGCATTTT
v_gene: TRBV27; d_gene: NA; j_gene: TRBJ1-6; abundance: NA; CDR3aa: CASSLQGTPLHF; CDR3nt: TGTGCCAGCAGTTTACAGGGTACACCCCTCCACTTT
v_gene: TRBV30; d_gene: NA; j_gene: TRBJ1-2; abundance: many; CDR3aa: CAWAGAVGYTF; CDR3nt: TGTGCCTGGGCAGGGGCAGTTGGCTACACCTTC
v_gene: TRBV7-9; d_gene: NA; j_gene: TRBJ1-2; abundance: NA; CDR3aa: CASSLDSGWDGYTF; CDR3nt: TGTGCCAGCAGCCTGGACAGTGGGTGGGATGGCTACACCTTC
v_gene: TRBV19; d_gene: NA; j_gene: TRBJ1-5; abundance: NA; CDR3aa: CASSIRAGERQPQHF; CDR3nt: TGTGCCAGTAGTATTCGAGCAGGGGAACGGCAGCCCCAGCATTTT
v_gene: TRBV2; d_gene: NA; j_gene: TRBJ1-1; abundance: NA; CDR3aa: CAVGQMNTEAFF; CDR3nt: TGTGCCGTCGGACAGATGAACACTGAAGCTTTCTTT
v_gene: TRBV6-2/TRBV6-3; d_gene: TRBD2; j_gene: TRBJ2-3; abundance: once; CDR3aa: CASSNGLAGGRYF; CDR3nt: TGTGCCAGCAGCAATGGACTAGCGGGGGGGCGGTATTTT
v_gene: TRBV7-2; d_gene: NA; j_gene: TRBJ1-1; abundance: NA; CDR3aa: CASSLTGWTEAFF; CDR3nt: TGTGCCAGCAGCTTAACAGGGTGGACTGAAGCTTTCTTT
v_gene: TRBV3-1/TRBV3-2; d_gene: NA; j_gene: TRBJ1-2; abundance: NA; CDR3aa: CASSQQGNYGYTF; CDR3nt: TGTGCCAGCAGCCAACAGGGGAACTATGGCTACACCTTC
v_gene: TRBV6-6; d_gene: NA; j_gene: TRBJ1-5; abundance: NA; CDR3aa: CASSYTPTGNQPQHF; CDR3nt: TGTGCCAGCAGTTACACCCCGACGGGGAATCAGCCCCAGCATTTT
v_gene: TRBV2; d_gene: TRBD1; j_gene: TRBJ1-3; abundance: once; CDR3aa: CASSTTGTGDFGNTIYF; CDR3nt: TGTGCCAGCAGTACTACCGGGACAGGGGATTTTGGAAACACCATATATTTT
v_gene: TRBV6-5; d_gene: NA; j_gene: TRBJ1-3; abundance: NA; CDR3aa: CASSYGRARGGNTIYF; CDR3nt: TGTGCCAGCAGTTACGGACGGGCAAGAGGGGGAAACACCATATATTTT
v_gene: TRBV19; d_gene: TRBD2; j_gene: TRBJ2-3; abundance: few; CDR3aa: CASSSPPGSGGASDTQYF; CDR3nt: TGTGCCAGTAGTTCCCCTCCCGGTAGCGGGGGGGCGAGCGATACGCAGTATTTT
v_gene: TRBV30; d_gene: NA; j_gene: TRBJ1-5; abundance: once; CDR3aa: CAWSVDRDQPQHF; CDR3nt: TGTGCCTGGAGTGTAGACCGGGATCAGCCCCAGCATTTT